This T cell receptor (beta chain) was captured by sequencing in a study of blood T cell repertoires in COVID-19. The wider study: Acute and convalescent COVID-19 samples came from the United States, Italy and Spain. Sample material is recorded as cDNA or gDNA derived from T cells, B-cell-depleted T cells, or PBMCs.

Original processing notes: Amplified reference gene primers provided the basis for estimating nucleated cell counts. The repertoire was sequenced with immunoSEQ multiplex PCR; TCRdb's copy has only in-frame clones and lacks some. From that table come the V and J calls and clone size; the DNA was used to work out D and trimming. The data contain some 250,000 clones, approximately 84% of them singletons. The germline V and J ends were trimmed by 4 bases and 0 bases, with 9 bases remaining between them. The germline CDR1 and CDR2 sequences are SGDLS and YYNGEE. The CDR3 sequence is 14 residues long. The chain carries TRBV9 and TRBJ2-3; maybe TRBD1 (6 bases). The receptor was derived from a man aged 45-60 years with active or convalescent COVID-19. Sequenced material: peripheral blood. CDR3 nucleotide sequence: TGTGCCAGCAGCTTGGGGGCCAGCACAGATACGCAGTATTTT. Translating gives CASSLGASTDTQYF.